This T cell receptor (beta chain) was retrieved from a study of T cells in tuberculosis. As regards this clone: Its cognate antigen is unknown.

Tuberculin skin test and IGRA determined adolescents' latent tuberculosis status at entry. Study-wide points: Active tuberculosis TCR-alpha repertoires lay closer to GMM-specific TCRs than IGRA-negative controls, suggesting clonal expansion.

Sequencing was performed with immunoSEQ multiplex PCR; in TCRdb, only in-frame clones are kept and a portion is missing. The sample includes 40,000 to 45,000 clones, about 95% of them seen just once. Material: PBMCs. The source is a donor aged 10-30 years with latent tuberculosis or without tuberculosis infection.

This CDR3 reads CSVQGQGSYEQYF. The CDR3 nucleotides read TGCAGCGTACAGGGACAGGGGAGCTACGAGCAGTACTTC. V is TRBV29-1 and J is TRBJ2-7, with 10 bases identical to TRBD1. The CDR3 sequence is 13 residues long. Looked up from germline, CDR1 is SQVTM and CDR2 is ANQGSEA. The trim removed 6 bases at V and 3 bases at J, leaving 5 bases unmatched.